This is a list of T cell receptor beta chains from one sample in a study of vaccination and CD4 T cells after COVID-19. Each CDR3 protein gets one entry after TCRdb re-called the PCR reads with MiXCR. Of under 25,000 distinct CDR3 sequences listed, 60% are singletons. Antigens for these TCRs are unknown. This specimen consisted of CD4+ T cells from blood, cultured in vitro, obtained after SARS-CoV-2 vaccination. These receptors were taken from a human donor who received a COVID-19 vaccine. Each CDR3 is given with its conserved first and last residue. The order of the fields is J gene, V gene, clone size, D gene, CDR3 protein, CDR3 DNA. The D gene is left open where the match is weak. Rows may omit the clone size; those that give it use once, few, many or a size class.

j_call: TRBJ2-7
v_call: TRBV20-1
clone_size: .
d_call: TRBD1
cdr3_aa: CSASGDRSYEQYF
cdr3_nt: TGCAGTGCTAGTGGGGACAGAAGCTACGAGCAGTACTTC

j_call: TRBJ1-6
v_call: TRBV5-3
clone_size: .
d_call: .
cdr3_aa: CASSSGGGNNSPLHF
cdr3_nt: TGTGCCAGCAGCTCTGGGGGGGGGAATAATTCACCCCTCCACTTT

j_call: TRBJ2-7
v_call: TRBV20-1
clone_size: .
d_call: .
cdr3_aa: CSARDPGLSGTWQYF
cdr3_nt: TGCAGTGCTAGAGATCCGGGCTTGTCGGGGACGTGGCAGTACTTC

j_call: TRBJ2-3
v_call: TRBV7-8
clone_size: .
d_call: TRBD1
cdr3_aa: CASSLVSGQDTDTQYF
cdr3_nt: TGTGCCAGCAGCTTAGTCTCCGGACAGGACACAGATACGCAGTATTTT

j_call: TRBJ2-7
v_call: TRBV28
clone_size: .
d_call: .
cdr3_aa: CASSPPGMDYEQYF
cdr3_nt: TGTGCCAGCAGTCCCCCCGGGATGGACTACGAGCAGTACTTC

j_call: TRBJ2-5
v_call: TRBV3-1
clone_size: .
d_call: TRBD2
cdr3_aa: CASSQDGASGTQYF
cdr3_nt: TGTGCCAGCAGCCAAGATGGGGCTAGCGGGACCCAGTACTTC

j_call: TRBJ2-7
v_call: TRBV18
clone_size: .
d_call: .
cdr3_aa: CASSPTDYEQYF
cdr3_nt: TGTGCCAGCTCACCGACAGACTACGAGCAGTACTTC

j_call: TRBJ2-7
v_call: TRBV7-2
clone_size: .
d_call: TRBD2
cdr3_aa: CASSLVQRGGLEQYF
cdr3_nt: TGTGCCAGCAGCTTGGTCCAGCGGGGGGGCCTGGAGCAGTACTTC

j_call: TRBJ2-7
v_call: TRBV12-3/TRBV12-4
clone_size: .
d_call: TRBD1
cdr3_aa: CASRRDRGGYEQYF
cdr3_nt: TGTGCCAGCAGGAGGGACAGGGGGGGTTACGAGCAGTACTTC

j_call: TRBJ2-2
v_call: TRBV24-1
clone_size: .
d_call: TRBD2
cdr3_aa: CATSDWGGDTGELFF
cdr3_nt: TGTGCCACCAGTGATTGGGGAGGGGATACCGGGGAGCTGTTTTTT

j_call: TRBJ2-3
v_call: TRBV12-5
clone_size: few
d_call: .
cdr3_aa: CASGLVNDGRPYLTDTQYF
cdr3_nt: TGTGCTAGTGGTTTGGTTAACGACGGTCGGCCATATCTGACGGATACGCAGTATTTT